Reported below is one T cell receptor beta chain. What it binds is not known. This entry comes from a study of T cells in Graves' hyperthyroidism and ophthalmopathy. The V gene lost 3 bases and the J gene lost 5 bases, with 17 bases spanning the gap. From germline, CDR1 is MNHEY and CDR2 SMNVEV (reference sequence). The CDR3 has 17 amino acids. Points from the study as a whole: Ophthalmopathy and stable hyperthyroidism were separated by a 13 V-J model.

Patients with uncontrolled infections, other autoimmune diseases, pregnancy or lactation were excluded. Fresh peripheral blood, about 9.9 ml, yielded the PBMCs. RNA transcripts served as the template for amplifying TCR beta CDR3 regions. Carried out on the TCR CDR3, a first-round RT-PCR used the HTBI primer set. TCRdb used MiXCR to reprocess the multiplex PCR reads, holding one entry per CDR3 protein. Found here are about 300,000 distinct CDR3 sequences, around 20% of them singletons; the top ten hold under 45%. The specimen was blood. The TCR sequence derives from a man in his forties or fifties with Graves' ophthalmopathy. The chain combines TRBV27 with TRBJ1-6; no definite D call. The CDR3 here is CASSLRATEINNSPLHF. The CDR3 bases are TGTGCCAGCAGTTTGAGGGCAACAGAGATAAATAATTCACCCCTCCACTTT.